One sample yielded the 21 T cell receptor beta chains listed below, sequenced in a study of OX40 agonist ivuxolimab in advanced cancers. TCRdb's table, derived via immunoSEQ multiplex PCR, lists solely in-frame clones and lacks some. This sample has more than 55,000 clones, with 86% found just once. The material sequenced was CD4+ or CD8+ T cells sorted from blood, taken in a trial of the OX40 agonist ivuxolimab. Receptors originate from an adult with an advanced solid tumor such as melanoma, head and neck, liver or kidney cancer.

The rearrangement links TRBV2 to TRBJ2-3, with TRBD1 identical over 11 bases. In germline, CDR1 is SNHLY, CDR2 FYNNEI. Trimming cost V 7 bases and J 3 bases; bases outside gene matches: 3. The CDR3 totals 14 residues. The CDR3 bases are TGTGCCAGCACTCGGGACAGGGGGACAGATACGCAGTATTTT. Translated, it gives CASTRDRGTDTQYF.

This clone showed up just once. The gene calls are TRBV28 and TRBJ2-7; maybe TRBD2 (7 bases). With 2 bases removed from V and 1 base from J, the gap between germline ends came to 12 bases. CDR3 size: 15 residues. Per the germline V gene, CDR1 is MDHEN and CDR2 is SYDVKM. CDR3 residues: CASSLGGGASYEQYF. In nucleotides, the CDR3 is TGTGCCAGCAGTTTAGGAGGGGGGGCTTCCTACGAGCAGTACTTC.

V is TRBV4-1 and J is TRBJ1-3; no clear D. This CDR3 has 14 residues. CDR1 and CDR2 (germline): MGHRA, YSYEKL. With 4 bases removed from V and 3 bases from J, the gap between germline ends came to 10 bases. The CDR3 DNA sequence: TGCGCCAGCAGCCCAGGTAACTTTGGAAACACCATATATTTT. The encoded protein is CASSPGNFGNTIYF.

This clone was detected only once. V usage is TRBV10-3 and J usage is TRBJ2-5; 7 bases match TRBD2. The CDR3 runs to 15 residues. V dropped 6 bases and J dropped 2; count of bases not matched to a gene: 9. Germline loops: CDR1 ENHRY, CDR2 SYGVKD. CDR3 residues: CAISPIWGGQETQYF. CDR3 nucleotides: TGTGCCATCAGCCCGATTTGGGGGGGGCAAGAGACCCAGTACTTC.

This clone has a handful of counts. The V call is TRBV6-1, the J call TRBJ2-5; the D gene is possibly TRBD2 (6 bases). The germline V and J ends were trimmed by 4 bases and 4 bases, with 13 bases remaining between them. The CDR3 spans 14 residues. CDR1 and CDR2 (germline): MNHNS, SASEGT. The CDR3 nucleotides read TGTGCCAGCAGTGTTAGCGGATACACAGAGACCCAGTACTTC. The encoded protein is CASSVSGYTETQYF.

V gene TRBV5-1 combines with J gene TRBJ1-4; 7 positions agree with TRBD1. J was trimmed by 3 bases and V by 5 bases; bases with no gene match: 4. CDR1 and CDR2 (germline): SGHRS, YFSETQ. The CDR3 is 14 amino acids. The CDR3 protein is CASSKGAANEKLFF. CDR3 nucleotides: TGCGCCAGCAGTAAGGGGGCAGCTAATGAAAAACTGTTTTTT.

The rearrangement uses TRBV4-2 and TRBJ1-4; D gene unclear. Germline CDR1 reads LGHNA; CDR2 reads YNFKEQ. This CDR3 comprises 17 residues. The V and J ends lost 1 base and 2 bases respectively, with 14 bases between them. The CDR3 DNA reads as TGTGCCAGCAGCCAAGGCCGCTCGGGGTTGACTAATGAAAAACTGTTTTTT. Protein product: CASSQGRSGLTNEKLFF.

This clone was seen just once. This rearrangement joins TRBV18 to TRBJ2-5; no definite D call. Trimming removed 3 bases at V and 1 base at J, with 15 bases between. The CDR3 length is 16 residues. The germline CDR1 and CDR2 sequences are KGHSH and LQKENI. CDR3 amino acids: CASSPPTNLFQETQYF. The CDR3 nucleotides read TGTGCCAGCTCACCCCCGACGAACTTATTCCAAGAGACCCAGTACTTC.

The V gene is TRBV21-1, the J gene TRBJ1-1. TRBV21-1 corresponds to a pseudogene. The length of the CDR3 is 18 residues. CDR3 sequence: CASSNKLGGREVRTEAFF. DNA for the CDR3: TGTGCCAGCAGCAATAAATTAGGAGGTAGGGAGGTTCGCACTGAAGCTTTCTTT.

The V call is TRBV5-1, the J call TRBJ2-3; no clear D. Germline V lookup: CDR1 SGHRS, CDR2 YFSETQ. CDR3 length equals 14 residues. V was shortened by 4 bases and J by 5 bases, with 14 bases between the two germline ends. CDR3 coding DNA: TGCGCCAGCAGCCCCCAGAACTTACAAGATACGCAGTATTTT. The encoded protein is CASSPQNLQDTQYF.

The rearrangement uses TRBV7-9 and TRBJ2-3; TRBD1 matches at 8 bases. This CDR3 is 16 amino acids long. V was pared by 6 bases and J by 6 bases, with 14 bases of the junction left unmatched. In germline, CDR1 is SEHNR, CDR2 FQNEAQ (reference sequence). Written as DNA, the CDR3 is TGTGCCAGCAGACGTGGACAGGGCATATCCGGGGATACGCAGTATTTT. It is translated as CASRRGQGISGDTQYF.

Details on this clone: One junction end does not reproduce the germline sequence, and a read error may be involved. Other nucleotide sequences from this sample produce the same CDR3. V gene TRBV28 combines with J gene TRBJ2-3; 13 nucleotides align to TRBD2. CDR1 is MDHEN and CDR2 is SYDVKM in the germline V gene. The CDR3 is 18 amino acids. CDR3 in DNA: TGCGCCAGCAGTCTCCGACGGACTAGCGGGAGTATCACAGATACGCAGTATTTT. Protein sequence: CASSLRRTSGSITDTQYF.

CDR3 sequence (DNA): TGTGCCTGGAGTGTACAAGTAGGGACCGGGGAGCTGTTTTTT. It yields the protein CAWSVQVGTGELFF. The rearrangement links TRBV30 to TRBJ2-2; the D is unclear. This CDR3 region has 14 residues. V lost 0 bases, J lost 5 bases, and 10 bases lay in between. Germline loops: CDR1 GTSNPN, CDR2 SVGIG (reference sequence).

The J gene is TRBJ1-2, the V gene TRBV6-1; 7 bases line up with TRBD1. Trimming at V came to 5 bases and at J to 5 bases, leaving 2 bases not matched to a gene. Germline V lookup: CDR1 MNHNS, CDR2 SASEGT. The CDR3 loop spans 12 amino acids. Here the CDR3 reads CASSQTGYGYTF. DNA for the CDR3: TGTGCCAGCAGTCAGACAGGGTATGGCTACACCTTC.

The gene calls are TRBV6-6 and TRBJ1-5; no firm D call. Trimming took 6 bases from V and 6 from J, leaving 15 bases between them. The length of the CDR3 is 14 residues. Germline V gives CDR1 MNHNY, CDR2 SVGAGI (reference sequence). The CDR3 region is CASSNGLQSQPQHF. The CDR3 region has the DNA TGTGCCAGCAGCAACGGGCTCCAAAGTCAGCCCCAGCATTTT.

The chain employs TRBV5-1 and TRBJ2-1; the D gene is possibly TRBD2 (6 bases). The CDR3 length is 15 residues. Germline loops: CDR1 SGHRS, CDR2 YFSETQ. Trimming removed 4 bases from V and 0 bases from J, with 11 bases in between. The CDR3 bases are TGCGCCAGCAGCCTAGGCGGGGCCTCCTACAATGAGCAGTTCTTC. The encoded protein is CASSLGGASYNEQFF. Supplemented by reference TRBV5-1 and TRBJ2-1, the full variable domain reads KAGVTQTPRYLIKTRGQQVTLSCSPISGHRSVSWYQQTPGQGLQFLFEYFSETQRNKGNFPGRFSGRQFSNSRSEMNVSTLELGDSALYLCASSLGGASYNEQFFGPGTRLTVL.

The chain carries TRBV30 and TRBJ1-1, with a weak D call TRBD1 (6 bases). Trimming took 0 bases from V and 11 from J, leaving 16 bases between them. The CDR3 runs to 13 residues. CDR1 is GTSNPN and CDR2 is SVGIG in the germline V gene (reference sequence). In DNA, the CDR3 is TGTGCCTGGAGTGTCCTCGCCGAAGGGGGGGCTTTCTTT. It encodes CAWSVLAEGGAFF.

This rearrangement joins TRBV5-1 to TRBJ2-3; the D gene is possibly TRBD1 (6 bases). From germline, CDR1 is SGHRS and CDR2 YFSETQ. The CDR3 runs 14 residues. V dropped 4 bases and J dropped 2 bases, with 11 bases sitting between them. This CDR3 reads CASSRDKLTDTQYF. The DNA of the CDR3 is TGCGCCAGCAGCCGGGACAAACTCACAGATACGCAGTATTTT.

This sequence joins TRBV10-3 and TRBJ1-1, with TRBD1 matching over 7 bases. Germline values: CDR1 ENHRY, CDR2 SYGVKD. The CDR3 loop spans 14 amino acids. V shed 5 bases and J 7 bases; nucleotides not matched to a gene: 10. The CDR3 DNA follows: TGTGCCATCAGTCCGGGACAGTCCCCGCTTGAAGCTTTCTTT. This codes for CAISPGQSPLEAFF.

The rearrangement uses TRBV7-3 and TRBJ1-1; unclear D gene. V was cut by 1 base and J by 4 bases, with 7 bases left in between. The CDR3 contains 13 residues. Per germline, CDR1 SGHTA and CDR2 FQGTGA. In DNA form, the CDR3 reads TGTGCCAGCAGCTTAAGTCACGGCACTGAAGCTTTCTTT. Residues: CASSLSHGTEAFF.

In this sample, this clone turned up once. For the CDR3, the DNA is TGTGCCAGCAGCTTGACAGGACCTTATGGCTACACCTTC. Amino acids: CASSLTGPYGYTF. The chain has TRBV5-4 and TRBJ1-2; a possible D gene is TRBD1 (5 bases). V lost 1 base, J lost 5 bases, and 9 bases lay in between. CDR3 length: 13 residues. From germline, CDR1 is SGHNT and CDR2 YYREEE (reference sequence).